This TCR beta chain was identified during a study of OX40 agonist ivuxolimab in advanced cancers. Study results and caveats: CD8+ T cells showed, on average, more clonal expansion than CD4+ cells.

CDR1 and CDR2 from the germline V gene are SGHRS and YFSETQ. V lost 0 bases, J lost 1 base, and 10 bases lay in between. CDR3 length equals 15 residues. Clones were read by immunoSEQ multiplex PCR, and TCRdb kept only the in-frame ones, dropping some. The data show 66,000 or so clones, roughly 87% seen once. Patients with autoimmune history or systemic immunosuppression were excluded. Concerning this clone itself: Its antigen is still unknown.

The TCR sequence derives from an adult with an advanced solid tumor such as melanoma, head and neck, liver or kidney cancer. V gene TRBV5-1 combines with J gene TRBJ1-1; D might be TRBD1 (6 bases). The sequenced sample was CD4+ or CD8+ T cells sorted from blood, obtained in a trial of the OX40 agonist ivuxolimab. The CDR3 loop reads CASSLEGVGNTEAFF. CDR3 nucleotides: TGCGCCAGCAGCTTGGAGGGGGTTGGGAACACTGAAGCTTTCTTT.